The TCR beta chain under discussion was sequenced for a study of T cell responses to AZD1222 COVID-19 vaccine (dated by TCRdb to the early 2020s). About the investigation overall: AZD1222 recipients with second doses at about 4 weeks or about 12 weeks were pooled, because spike-specific TCR depth and breadth did not differ between schedules. A total of just over 230 trial participants underwent TCR sequencing, of whom some 210 received two doses of AZD1222 and about 25 received two doses of the MenACWY control vaccine. Trial participants were enrolled by age into subgroups of 18-55, 56-69 and 70-plus years, and about 150, 27 and 61 TCR-sequenced participants, respectively, were included in these subgroups.

Here is what the overall study found, with its caveats: Reportedly, almost half of the unique spike-specific TCRs recognized epitopes lying outside the regions that are mutated in the B.1.351 and B.1.1.7 variants. Because no day 14 peak-response samples were available, the repertoires could be characterized only after the peak T cell response. Most participants were white British and females outnumbered males, and the authors suggested that clonal diversity may have been underestimated. In the small 56-69-year group, the increase in depth fell short of significance, most likely because of low power. The whole spike protein was spanned by vaccine-associated CD4 TCRs, and dominant responses were seen in regions 160-218 and 743-854. Spike-specific TCR breadth and depth rose significantly after two AZD1222 doses compared with day 0 and with MenACWY recipients. Conclusions about previously exposed vaccinees were limited because only six AZD1222 recipients were SARS-CoV-2 seropositive at baseline.

This clone has only a few counts. Its recognized antigen is unknown. The junction does not match germline at one end; this may be a read error. From the germline V gene (reference sequence), CDR1 is LNHDA and CDR2 is SQIVND. The CDR3 numbers 13 residues from cysteine through phenylalanine. Only CDR3 DNA is held: 39 bases, read in frame from base 1. The intended sense of this specimen's time point label: baseline before first vaccination. The vaccinee samples were drawn from two UK trials, COV001 and COV002, one of which was a single-blind randomized controlled phase 2/3 trial testing AZD1222 (ChAdOx1 nCoV-19) in healthy adults. For TCRbeta chain sequencing, PBMC samples from trial participants were taken at day 0 and at day 28 after the second dose. The CDR3 regions of human TCRbeta chains were analyzed by immunosequencing. The study's own analysis went as follows. TCRs in the repertoires were matched against a reference library of SARS-CoV-2-specific TCRs that had been generated with the MIRA antigen-specificity platform. Breadth was defined as the fraction of unique TCRs that were SARS-CoV-2-associated, and depth was defined as the fraction of total T cells that were SARS-CoV-2-associated. Using the MIRA data, each spike-specific TCR was assigned both to the spike region to which the TCR was reactive and to a CD4 or CD8 class. Log10-transformed breadth and depth values were compared by one-way ANOVA with Sidak's multiple comparisons tests. TCRdb retrieved this table from immuneACCESS and kept in-frame rearrangements only. Not all clones are present; in checked studies, unresolved V genes account for under half, and no reason is known for the remainder. V and J calls and clone size are given by that table; D and trimming were obtained from the DNA. The sample table records about 100,000 clones; approximately 86% of these occur just once. About 1.5% of the sample is taken by the ten largest.

The clonotype originates from an adult in good health. This sample comprised peripheral blood, obtained on day 0 of AZD1222 vaccination. The rearranged segments are TRBV19 and TRBJ2-1, with no reliable assignment of the D segment. CDR3 loop: CASSSGVYDEQFF. The bases are TGTGCCAGTAGCTCCGGAGTCTACGATGAGCAGTTCTTC.